This is a list of T cell receptor beta chains from one sample in a study of technical replicates of blood from a handful of donors. Assay used: immunoSEQ multiplex PCR; TCRdb lists only in-frame clones, some missing. The sample lists 65,000 to 80,000 clones, 95% seen once, with more than 0.25% in the top ten. What was sequenced was T cells isolated from PBMCs. These receptors were taken from a human donor in good health. Each CDR3 is given with its conserved first and last residue. A D gene is named only where the DNA matches it firmly. Not every row has a clone size; where given, it reads once, few, many or a size class.

>TRBJ2-7|-|-|TRBV5-1
TGCGCCAGCAGCCCTCCTCGGTCGAAAACGAGCTTAGAGCAGTACTTC
CASSPPRSKTSLEQYF
>TRBJ2-7|-|-|TRBV5-1
TGCGCCAGCAGCCGGGAGCGGGTTAACGAACCCTACGAGCAGTACTTC
CASSRERVNEPYEQYF
>TRBJ1-4|-|-|TRBV4-1
TGCGCCAGCAGCCAAGAAGACCGTAGGACATCAACTAATGAAAAACTGTTTTTT
CASSQEDRRTSTNEKLFF
>TRBJ1-5|-|-|TRBV4-1
TGCGCCAGCAGCCGGGATAACCGGGGGGCAAATCGGCCCCAGCATTTT
CASSRDNRGANRPQHF
>TRBJ2-7|TRBD1|-|TRBV29-1
TGCAGCGTTTGGACAGGCCCTACCCCTCCCTACGAGCAGTACTTC
CSVWTGPTPPYEQYF
>TRBJ2-5|-|-|TRBV5-8
TGTGCCAGCAGCTCCTGGGGTGGGGGCCAGACCCAGTACTTC
CASSSWGGGQTQYF
>TRBJ1-4|-|-|TRBV19
TGTGCCAGTAGTTTCGACCGCCGGGGAGAAAAACTGTTTTTT
CASSFDRRGEKLFF
>TRBJ2-1|-|-|TRBV6-1
TGTGCCAGCAGTGAAGAGGGGGATCCGCCGGGCCGGTTCTTC
CASSEEGDPPGRFF
>TRBJ1-2|-|-|TRBV7-9
TGTGCCAGCATTACAGGTTCCGATTACTATGGCTACACCTTC
CASITGSDYYGYTF
>TRBJ2-7|TRBD2|-|TRBV6-5
TGTGCCAGTACCCTCGGTCGACTAGCAACCGAGCAGTACTTC
CASTLGRLATEQYF
>TRBJ1-4|-|once|TRBV7-9
TGTGCCAGCACCGCAGCCCGGGGTAATGAAAAACTGTTTTTT
CASTAARGNEKLFF
>TRBJ2-7|TRBD2|-|TRBV5-1
TGCGCCAGCACCCCGGGACTAGCCTCATCTCCCGTTTACGAGCAGTACTTC
CASTPGLASSPVYEQYF
>TRBJ2-7|TRBD2|-|TRBV6-5
TGTGCCAGCAGTGGGACTAGCGACTACGAGCAGTACTTC
CASSGTSDYEQYF
>TRBJ2-3|-|-|TRBV1
TGCACCAGGGGGGGACTAGTAGCGGATACGCAGTATTTT
CTRGGLVADTQYF
>TRBJ1-1|TRBD1|few|TRBV4-2
TGTGCCAGCAGCCACACCGGACAGGTTGAAGCTTTCTTT
CASSHTGQVEAFF
>TRBJ2-4|-|-|TRBV12-5
TGTGCTAGTGGTACATCCGGAAGGGGTCTAGCCAAAAACATTCAGTACTTC
CASGTSGRGLAKNIQYF
>TRBJ1-2|TRBD1|-|TRBV19
TGTGCCAGTAGGGATGCGGGACAGAATCAGGGTGGCTACACCTTC
CASRDAGQNQGGYTF
>TRBJ1-1|TRBD1|-|TRBV6-5
TGTGCCAGCAGGGGGGGGACAGGGGTTGAAGCTTTCTTT
CASRGGTGVEAFF
>TRBJ1-1|-|-|TRBV13
TGTGCCAGCAGCGCCAAGCCACTCGGGAACACTGAAGCTTTCTTT
CASSAKPLGNTEAFF
>TRBJ1-5|-|-|TRBV5-5
TGTGCCAGCAGCTTGGGACTCCCGTGGAATCAGCCCCAGCATTTT
CASSLGLPWNQPQHF
>TRBJ2-1|-|-|TRBV20-1
TGCAGTGCCCATCACAATGAGCAGTTCTTC
CSAHHNEQFF
>TRBJ1-5|-|few|TRBV6-5
TGTGCCAGCAGTTACTCGAAGGAGTCCTCTCTGCCCCAGCATTTT
CASSYSKESSLPQHF
>TRBJ1-1|-|-|TRBV7-9
TGTGCCAGCAGCTTACAGGGTCTGAACACTGAAGCTTTCTTT
CASSLQGLNTEAFF
>TRBJ2-2|-|-|TRBV5-1
TGCGCCAGCAGCCGTGGGGGGGGCCAGAGCACCGGGGAGCTGTTTTTT
CASSRGGGQSTGELFF
>TRBJ2-5|TRBD2|-|TRBV30
TGTGCCTGGAGAAGACTAGCGCAAGAGACCCAGTACTTC
CAWRRLAQETQYF
>TRBJ2-5|TRBD2|-|TRBV7-9
TGTGCCAGCAGCTTAGCGCAGGGACTAGCGGGAAGAATTCAAGAGACCCAGTACTTC
CASSLAQGLAGRIQETQYF
>TRBJ2-3|TRBD1|-|TRBV14
TGTGCCAGCAGCCGGGGACAGGGTTACACAGATACGCAGTATTTT
CASSRGQGYTDTQYF
>TRBJ2-7|TRBD1|-|TRBV11-2
TGTGCCAGCAGCTTAAGGGGGGTGGGGGACAGGGTCTCCTACGAGCAGTACTTC
CASSLRGVGDRVSYEQYF
>TRBJ1-3|-|-|TRBV28
TGTGCCAGCACCTATCGAAACACCATATATTTT
CASTYRNTIYF
>TRBJ2-7|TRBD2|-|TRBV28
TGTGCCAGCAGGACTGGGACTAGCGGGATCTACGAGCAGTACTTC
CASRTGTSGIYEQYF
>TRBJ1-6|TRBD1|once|TRBV4-2
TGTGCCAGCAGCCTCGGACAGGGTTATAATTCACCCCTCCACTTT
CASSLGQGYNSPLHF
>TRBJ2-1|TRBD1|few|TRBV10-1
TGCGCCAGCAGTGAGTTCCAGGGGGCGTACAATGAGCAGTTCTTC
CASSEFQGAYNEQFF
>TRBJ2-1|TRBD1|-|TRBV4-1
TGCGCCAGCAGCCGTTTCCGGGACAGAGAAACCTACAATGAGCAGTTCTTC
CASSRFRDRETYNEQFF
>TRBJ1-1|-|-|TRBV6-1
TGTGCCAGCACTAGGACACAGCCTATGAACACTGAAGCTTTCTTT
CASTRTQPMNTEAFF
>TRBJ2-1|-|-|TRBV29-1
TGCAGCGTTGCTACGGGTAGCTCGGCCAACTCCTACAATGAGCAGTTCTTC
CSVATGSSANSYNEQFF
>TRBJ2-5|-|-|TRBV10-1
TGCGCCAGCAGTGAGTTAAAGGAAGCGGGGACCCAGTACTTC
CASSELKEAGTQYF
>TRBJ2-4|-|-|TRBV4-1
TGCGCCAGCAGCCAAGCACTCGTTGAGAACATTCAGTACTTC
CASSQALVENIQYF
>TRBJ2-3|TRBD1|once|TRBV5-1
TGCGCCAGCAGCATGGGGACAGGGAACACAGATACGCAGTATTTT
CASSMGTGNTDTQYF
>TRBJ1-2|TRBD1|-|TRBV2
TGTGCCAGCTTCGAGGCAGGGGGGTATGGCTACACCTTC
CASFEAGGYGYTF
>TRBJ2-1|TRBD2|-|TRBV6-6
TGTGCCAGCAGTCAAGGAGGGACTAGTCTTCCGGCGCAGTTCTTC
CASSQGGTSLPAQFF
>TRBJ1-5|-|-|TRBV19
TGTGCCAGTAGTTTGAGTTTTAGCAATCAGCCCCAGCATTTT
CASSLSFSNQPQHF
>TRBJ2-2|-|-|TRBV11-3
TGTGCCAGCAGCGGAAGGGGGGGCCGCACCGGGGAGCTGTTTTTT
CASSGRGGRTGELFF
>TRBJ1-1|TRBD1|-|TRBV7-3
TGTGCCAGCAGCATGACAGGGATGACTGAAGCTTTCTTT
CASSMTGMTEAFF
>TRBJ1-6|TRBD1|-|TRBV6-5
TGTGCCAGCAGTTACTGGGACAGTTCTGTGTCACCCCTCCACTTT
CASSYWDSSVSPLHF
>TRBJ2-1|TRBD2|-|TRBV27
TGTGCCAGCAGTTTATCGGGACTAGCCGGAGGGGGCAATGAGCAGTTCTTC
CASSLSGLAGGGNEQFF
>TRBJ1-2|TRBD1|-|TRBV7-9
TGTGCCAGCACCTCGGACAGGGGAAGGATAAGAGGCTATGGCTACACCTTC
CASTSDRGRIRGYGYTF
>TRBJ2-7|-|-|TRBV4-2
TGTGCCAGCAGCCCCCAACCGGCCTACGAGCAGTACTTC
CASSPQPAYEQYF